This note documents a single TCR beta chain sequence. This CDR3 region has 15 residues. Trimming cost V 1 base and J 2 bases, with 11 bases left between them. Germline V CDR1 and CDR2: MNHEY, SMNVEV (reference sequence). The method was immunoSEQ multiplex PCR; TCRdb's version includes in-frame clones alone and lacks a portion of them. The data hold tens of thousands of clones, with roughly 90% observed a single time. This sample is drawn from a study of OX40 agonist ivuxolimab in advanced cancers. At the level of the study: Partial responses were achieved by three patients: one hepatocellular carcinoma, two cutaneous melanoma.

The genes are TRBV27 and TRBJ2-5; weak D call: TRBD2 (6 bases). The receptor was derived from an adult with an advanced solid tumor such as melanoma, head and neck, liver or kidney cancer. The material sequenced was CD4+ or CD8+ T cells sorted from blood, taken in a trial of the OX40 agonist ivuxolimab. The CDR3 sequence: CASSLYAGTQETQYF. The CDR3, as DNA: TGTGCCAGCAGTTTATATGCCGGGACTCAAGAGACCCAGTACTTC.